Listed here are 11 T cell receptor beta chains from one sample, sequenced in a study of early T cells in non-severe SARS-CoV-2 infection. Via MiXCR, TCRdb re-called the 5' RACE reads, giving one row per CDR3 protein. The table includes some 60,000 distinct CDR3 sequences, about 12% detected once. The sequencing input was whole blood. The receptors here all came from an adult who was a healthcare worker with PCR-confirmed SARS-CoV-2 infection or an uninfected control (not recorded which).

This clonotype was counted a few times. This sequence joins TRBV14 and TRBJ1-6; D is ambiguous. This CDR3 is built from 17 residues. The V end was cut by 0 bases, the J end by 5 bases, with 14 bases between. Germline CDR1 and CDR2: SGHDN and FVKESK. CDR3 in amino acids: CASSQESRQSDNSPLHF. In nucleotides, the CDR3 is TGTGCCAGCAGCCAAGAATCAAGACAATCCGATAATTCACCCCTCCACTTT. Filled out from reference TRBV14 and TRBJ1-6, the complete variable domain reads EAGVTQFPSHSVIEKGQTVTLRCDPISGHDNLYWYRRVMGKEIKFLLHFVKESKQDESGMPNNRFLAERTGGTYSTLKVQPAELEDSGVYFCASSQESRQSDNSPLHFGNGTRLTVT.

The chain uses TRBV7-3 and TRBJ2-2; D is perhaps TRBD2 (5 bases). The CDR3 runs to 16 residues. The V end lost 4 bases, the J end lost 3 bases, and 15 bases lay between the germline ends. The V gene's germline CDR1 is SGHTA and CDR2 FQGTGA. CDR3 sequence reads: CASSSRTGPHTGELFF. CDR3 in DNA: TGTGCCAGCAGCTCTCGGACTGGGCCCCACACCGGGGAGCTGTTTTTT.

This clonotype was detected ten times or more. The chain has TRBV4-1 and TRBJ1-2; a weak D match, TRBD1 (6 bases). Looked up from germline, CDR1 is MGHRA and CDR2 is YSYEKL. There are 16 residues in the CDR3. V was shortened by 1 base and J by 6 bases, with 18 bases between the two germline ends. The CDR3 is CASSQGLQGVANGYTF. CDR3 nucleotides: TGCGCCAGCAGCCAAGGCCTACAGGGAGTAGCTAATGGCTACACCTTC.

This clonotype was seen many times. The gene calls are TRBV20-1 and TRBJ2-7; 7 bases are shared with TRBD2. Germline V lookup: CDR1 DFQATT, CDR2 SNEGSKA (reference sequence). The CDR3 contains 14 residues. Trimming took 6 bases from V and 2 from J; bases not matched to a gene: 10. CDR3 coding DNA: TGCAGTGCCTCGAGCGGGATCCTCCCCTACGAGCAGTACTTC. Protein sequence: CSASSGILPYEQYF.

The chain combines TRBV7-2 with TRBJ2-2; TRBD1 or TRBD2 may be the D gene (5 bases each). Deletions cut 5 bases from V and 8 bases from J, with 15 bases between. The CDR3 contains 14 residues. Germline CDR1 SGHTA, CDR2 FQGNSA. In DNA, the CDR3 is TGTGCCAGCAGCCCGGGGACCCCGATGGGGGAGCTGTTTTTT. This gives the protein CASSPGTPMGELFF.

This clonotype showed up many times. V usage is TRBV3-1 and J usage is TRBJ1-1, with D unresolved. The germline V and J ends were trimmed by 1 base and 4 bases, with 7 bases remaining between them. The CDR3 sequence is 13 residues long. Germline V gene sequence: CDR1 LGHDT, CDR2 YNNKEL (reference sequence). The CDR3 bases are TGTGCCAGCAGCCAAGGACCCCCCACTGAAGCTTTCTTT. Translating it yields CASSQGPPTEAFF.

This clonotype was seen many times. The rearrangement uses TRBV2 and TRBJ2-3; D not resolved. Trimming stripped 5 bases from V and 11 bases from J, with 14 bases between. The CDR3 sequence is 12 residues long. Germline CDR1 SNHLY, CDR2 FYNNEI. The CDR3 protein is CASSSDAAWQYF. The DNA for the CDR3 is TGTGCCAGCAGTTCGGACGCAGCTTGGCAGTATTTT.

The chain links TRBV6-5 to TRBJ1-6, with D uncertain. Germline CDR1 is MNHEY and CDR2 is SVGAGI. Deletions cut 2 bases from V and 9 bases from J, with 8 bases between. This CDR3 has 13 residues. The CDR3 loop is CASSYLGGSPLHF. The CDR3 region has the DNA TGTGCCAGCAGTTACCTTGGAGGTTCACCCCTCCACTTT.

This clonotype was observed at least ten times. The chain has TRBV5-1 and TRBJ1-1; D not resolved. CDR1 is SGHRS, CDR2 YFSETQ, per germline. This CDR3 has 14 residues. Trimming stripped 0 bases from V and 4 bases from J, with 10 bases between. The CDR3 loop reads CASSLALPPTEAFF. The CDR3 coding sequence is TGCGCCAGCAGCTTGGCCTTACCGCCCACTGAAGCTTTCTTT.

Many counts were recorded for this clonotype. V usage is TRBV12-3 or TRBV12-4 and J usage is TRBJ2-3; TRBD2 aligns across 11 bases. The CDR3 length is 19 residues. With V trimmed by 6 bases and J by 0 bases, 14 bases remained unmatched. CDR3 nucleotides: TGTGCCAGCAGCAAGTCCGGGACTAGCGGCGTGACTAGCACAGATACGCAGTATTTT. This sequence encodes CASSKSGTSGVTSTDTQYF.

This clonotype was counted only a few times. The chain links TRBV27 to TRBJ1-5; TRBD1 might be the D (5 bases). V lost 0 bases to trimming and J lost 6 bases, with 9 bases between them. Germline-derived CDR1 and CDR2 are MNHEY and SMNVEV (reference sequence). This CDR3 is built from 14 residues. The CDR3 is CASSLSRVGQPQHF. CDR3 coding DNA: TGTGCCAGCAGTTTATCCAGGGTAGGTCAGCCCCAGCATTTT.